These 30 T cell receptor beta chains share one sample of origin, sequenced in a study of T cell clonotyping in hematopoietic cell transplantation. TCRdb's table, derived via immunoSEQ multiplex PCR, lists solely in-frame clones and lacks some. The table includes approximately 9,000 clones, under 90% detected once. The sequenced sample was PBMCs, obtained at the time of graft-versus-host disease after allogeneic stem cell transplant. These receptors came from a male patient between 60 and 69 years old who had an allogeneic stem cell transplant from an unrelated donor, so the T cells may come from the graft donor. Some clones in this sample may be carry-over from other donors' samples.

V and J are TRBV19 and TRBJ2-7, with 9 bases aligning to TRBD1. The CDR3 extends over 16 amino acids. V trimming: 5 bases; J trimming: 3 bases; junction bases outside the gene matches: 11. The germline CDR1 and CDR2 sequences are LNHDA and SQIVND (reference sequence). The chain's CDR3 is CASSPRTGVSYYEQYF. DNA for the CDR3: TGTGCCAGTAGTCCAAGGACAGGGGTCTCTTACTACGAGCAGTACTTC.

The chain couples TRBV9 to TRBJ2-5, with 10 positions matching TRBD2. Germline CDR1 is SGDLS and CDR2 is YYNGEE. V lost 5 bases to trimming and J lost 5 bases; unmatched junction nucleotides: 12. This CDR3 has 16 amino acids. The CDR3 DNA reads as TGTGCCAGCAGTCCAAGCGGGGGGGAATGGGAGGAGACCCAGTACTTC. It specifies CASSPSGGEWEETQYF.

This chain links TRBV6-1 with TRBJ2-7; 7 bases are a match to TRBD1. The CDR3 extends over 12 amino acids. J gave up 3 bases and V 6 bases, and 2 bases lay outside the gene matches. Per the germline V gene, CDR1 is MNHNS and CDR2 is SASEGT. CDR3: CASSAGGYEQYF. As DNA, the CDR3 is TGTGCCAGCAGCGCAGGGGGCTACGAGCAGTACTTC.

V gene TRBV5-1 combines with J gene TRBJ1-3; D is unresolved. Trimming took 5 bases from V and 4 from J, leaving 4 bases between them. Germline V gene lookup returns CDR1 SGHRS and CDR2 YFSETQ. The CDR3 loop spans 11 amino acids. CDR3 nucleotide sequence: TGCGCCAGCAGGGGCGGAAACACCATATATTTT. Its protein is CASRGGNTIYF.

This chain connects TRBV5-6 to TRBJ2-3; TRBD1 aligns across 9 bases. Germline V gene data show CDR1 as SGHDT and CDR2 as YYEEEE. J was trimmed by 4 bases and V by 0 bases; bases with no gene match: 6. The CDR3 length is 16 residues. The CDR3 region is CASSLERTGAPDTQYF. The CDR3 region has the DNA TGTGCCAGCAGCTTGGAACGGACAGGGGCTCCAGATACGCAGTATTTT.

The table lists this clone with a few counts. The chain combines TRBV14 with TRBJ1-2; D is undetermined. Germline values: CDR1 SGHDN, CDR2 FVKESK. The CDR3 totals 15 residues. The ends were cut back, 0 bases at V and 3 bases at J, with 11 bases in the middle. Written as DNA, the CDR3 is TGTGCCAGCAGCCAAGATCTCCGGAGAGACTATGGCTACACCTTC. As protein: CASSQDLRRDYGYTF. The full variable domain, its missing parts supplied by reference TRBV14 and TRBJ1-2, is EAGVTQFPSHSVIEKGQTVTLRCDPISGHDNLYWYRRVMGKEIKFLLHFVKESKQDESGMPNNRFLAERTGGTYSTLKVQPAELEDSGVYFCASSQDLRRDYGYTFGSGTRLTVV.

The J gene is TRBJ1-5, the V gene TRBV4-3; D is undetermined. This CDR3 region has 16 residues. Germline values: CDR1 LGHNA, CDR2 YSLEER. V dropped 2 bases and J dropped 0 bases, with 11 bases sitting between them. The CDR3: CASSQSLGSSNQPQHF. The CDR3 region has the DNA TGCGCCAGCAGCCAATCCCTGGGGAGTAGCAATCAGCCCCAGCATTTT.

This chain links TRBV6-4 with TRBJ2-1; 9 bases are shared with TRBD1. The junction had 3 bases not matched to a gene; V was cut back by 1 base and J by 5 bases. The germline CDR1 and CDR2 sequences are MRHNA and SNTAGT. The CDR3 has 15 residues. CDR3 sequence: CASSDLGQGHNEQFF. In nucleotides, the CDR3 is TGTGCCAGCAGTGACTTAGGACAGGGGCACAATGAGCAGTTCTTC.

A note on this clone: Germline is not matched at one junction end, which may reflect a read error. CDR3 sequence reads: CASSQESGGAPLLVF. In DNA form, the CDR3 reads TGTGCCAGCAGCCAAGAAAGCGGGGGGGCCCCTCTTCTAGTCTTC. This chain connects TRBV4-2 to TRBJ2-1, with TRBD2 matching 10 bases. CDR1 is LGHNA, CDR2 YNFKEQ, per germline. The CDR3 is 15 residues long.

This chain joins TRBV7-3 and TRBJ2-2; no clear D. CDR3 length: 14 amino acids. The V end lost 5 bases, the J end lost 0 bases, and 7 bases lay between the germline ends. The germline V gene encodes CDR1 SGHTA and CDR2 FQGTGA. CDR3 sequence: CASSLQPNTGELFF. CDR3 nucleotides: TGTGCCAGCAGCCTCCAGCCGAACACCGGGGAGCTGTTTTTT. Based on the CDR3 plus reference TRBV7-3 and TRBJ2-2, the full variable domain is GAGVSQTPSNKVTEKGKYVELRCDPISGHTALYWYRQSLGQGPEFLIYFQGTGAADDSGLPNDRFFAVRPEGSVSTLKIQRTERGDSAVYLCASSLQPNTGELFFGEGSRLTVL.

The rearrangement links TRBV7-9 to TRBJ2-7; TRBD1 or TRBD2 may be the D gene (5 bases each). This CDR3 has 15 amino acids. CDR1 and CDR2 from the germline V gene are SEHNR and FQNEAQ (reference sequence). The germline V and J ends were trimmed by 4 bases and 0 bases, with 13 bases remaining between them. The CDR3 nucleotides are TGTGCCAGCAGCTCCGGGACGGCGTACTCCTACGAGCAGTACTTC. This sequence encodes CASSSGTAYSYEQYF. Full variable domain (remainder filled in from reference TRBV7-9 and TRBJ2-7): DTGVSQNPRHKITKRGQNVTFRCDPISEHNRLYWYRQTLGQGPEFLTYFQNEAQLEKSRLLSDRFSAERPKGSFSTLEIQRTEQGDSAMYLCASSSGTAYSYEQYFGPGTRLTVT.

The chain is built from TRBV7-2 and TRBJ2-3; TRBD1 matches 12 bases. The trim removed 2 bases at V and 3 bases at J, leaving 6 bases unmatched. Per germline, CDR1 SGHTA and CDR2 FQGNSA. This CDR3 contains 17 residues. CDR3 bases: TGTGCCAGCAGCTTAAGGGACAGGGGGCTAGGGACAGATACGCAGTATTTT. Its translation: CASSLRDRGLGTDTQYF.

V gene TRBV6-5 combines with J gene TRBJ1-1; possible D gene TRBD1, 6 bases. CDR3 length: 14 residues. From germline, CDR1 is MNHEY and CDR2 SVGAGI. V lost 3 bases to trimming and J lost 4 bases, with 12 bases between them. The CDR3 nucleotides are TGTGCCAGCAGTTATAGGGGGGCGGTCACTGAAGCTTTCTTT. Its protein product is CASSYRGAVTEAFF.

The chain joins TRBV20-1 to TRBJ2-1; D is uncertain. The ends were cut back, 7 bases at V and 6 bases at J, with 4 bases in the middle. CDR3 size: 9 residues. Germline CDR1 and CDR2: DFQATT and SNEGSKA (reference sequence). CDR3: CSVSNEQFF. CDR3 sequence (DNA): TGCAGTGTATCCAATGAGCAGTTCTTC.

This clone was picked up a small number of times. This chain connects TRBV6-6 to TRBJ1-6, with no clear D. CDR1 is MNHNY and CDR2 is SVGAGI in the germline V gene (reference sequence). The CDR3 extends over 11 amino acids. The V end was cut by 8 bases, the J end by 7 bases, with 6 bases between. CDR3 loop: CASQRNSPLHF. The CDR3 nucleotides read TGTGCCAGCCAACGAAATTCACCCCTCCACTTT.

V is TRBV29-1 and J is TRBJ2-5; tentative D call: TRBD1 (6 bases). The CDR3 contains 15 residues. Germline loops: CDR1 SQVTM, CDR2 ANQGSEA. V was clipped by 8 bases and J by 2 bases, with 21 bases between them. As DNA, the CDR3 is TGCAGCACACTCCCCCTAAAAGACAGGCAAGAGACCCAGTACTTC. The encoded protein is CSTLPLKDRQETQYF.

V usage is TRBV14 and J usage is TRBJ2-1, with a possible D match to TRBD1 (5 bases). This CDR3 contains 13 residues. Germline CDR1 reads SGHDN; CDR2 reads FVKESK. Trimming cost V 3 bases and J 8 bases, with 11 bases left between them. As DNA, the CDR3 is TGTGCCAGCAGCCAGCGATGGGGCGATGAGCAGTTCTTC. Its protein is CASSQRWGDEQFF.

By share, this clone counts as hyperexpanded. The genes are TRBV4-3 and TRBJ1-3; D possibly corresponds to TRBD1 (5 bases). From germline, CDR1 is LGHNA and CDR2 YSLEER. CDR3 length: 16 amino acids. V was shortened by 4 bases and J by 0 bases, with 13 bases between the two germline ends. DNA of the CDR3: TGCGCCAGCAGCCCCTCGGGGCGGATCTCTGGAAACACCATATATTTT. Amino acid sequence: CASSPSGRISGNTIYF.

This chain links TRBV29-1 with TRBJ1-5; 7 positions agree with TRBD1. There are 15 residues in the CDR3. Germline V gene data show CDR1 as SQVTM and CDR2 as ANQGSEA. The V gene end was trimmed by 6 bases and the J gene end by 0 bases; junction bases not matched to a gene: 8. CDR3 DNA: TGCAGCGTGACTCCCGGGACAGTTAGCAATCAGCCCCAGCATTTT. Amino acid sequence: CSVTPGTVSNQPQHF.

This chain joins TRBV6-6 and TRBJ2-7, with D perhaps assigned TRBD1 or TRBD2 (6 bases each). The CDR3 contains 16 residues. Trimming took 5 bases from V and 2 from J, leaving 19 bases between them. CDR1 MNHNY and CDR2 SVGAGI come from the germline V gene (reference sequence). The CDR3 loop reads CASSARGSGAPYEQYF. For the CDR3, the DNA is TGTGCCAGCAGTGCGCGCGGATCGGGGGCCCCCTACGAGCAGTACTTC.

The chain has TRBV21-1 and TRBJ1-6. TRBV21-1 is a pseudogene. CDR3 size: 17 residues. CDR3 residues: CASSKGGRSEVNSPLHF. The CDR3 coding sequence is TGTGCCAGCAGCAAGGGGGGGCGATCTGAGGTAAATTCACCCCTCCACTTT.

This chain connects TRBV29-1 to TRBJ2-7; 7 bases align to TRBD1. The germline gives CDR1 SQVTM, CDR2 ANQGSEA. The CDR3 extends over 11 amino acids. V shed 6 bases, J shed 2 bases, and the junction held 1 base outside the gene matches. CDR3 coding DNA: TGCAGCGTGGGACAGACCTACGAGCAGTACTTC. As protein: CSVGQTYEQYF.

This chain connects TRBV5-1 to TRBJ2-1, with TRBD1 matching 10 bases. J was trimmed by 4 bases and V by 6 bases; bases with no gene match: 7. Germline CDR1 SGHRS, CDR2 YFSETQ. The length of the CDR3 is 15 residues. This CDR3 is CASTQGTGVYNEQFF. For the CDR3, the DNA is TGCGCCAGCACCCAAGGGACAGGGGTTTACAATGAGCAGTTCTTC.

The chain is built from TRBV4-2 and TRBJ2-7, with 10 bases fitting TRBD2. Trimming at V came to 1 base and at J to 1 base, leaving 10 bases not matched to a gene. The CDR3 contains 18 residues. Germline loops: CDR1 LGHNA, CDR2 YNFKEQ. The CDR3 DNA reads as TGTGCCAGCAGCCAAGCGGAGGGGTCTAGCGGGGGTTCCTACGAGCAGTACTTC. This translates into CASSQAEGSSGGSYEQYF.

The chain carries TRBV6-5 and TRBJ1-2; 7 bases fit TRBD1. The CDR3 covers 13 residues. The junction had 1 base not matched to a gene; V was cut back by 4 bases and J by 2 bases. The germline V gene encodes CDR1 MNHEY and CDR2 SVGAGI. CDR3 DNA: TGTGCCAGCAGTTCACAGGGGAACTATGGCTACACCTTC. Encoded protein: CASSSQGNYGYTF.

The rearrangement links TRBV30 to TRBJ1-2; D might be TRBD1 (6 bases). V lost 0 bases to trimming and J lost 2 bases, with 10 bases between them. The CDR3 extends over 14 amino acids. Germline V lookup: CDR1 GTSNPN, CDR2 SVGIG (reference sequence). CDR3 sequence: CAWSVYRANYGYTF. For the CDR3, the DNA is TGTGCCTGGAGTGTATACAGGGCAAACTATGGCTACACCTTC.

V is TRBV9 and J is TRBJ2-1, with D maybe TRBD1 (6 bases). Germline assignment: CDR1 SGDLS and CDR2 YYNGEE. Trimming cost V 2 bases and J 0 bases, with 9 bases left between them. This CDR3 is 15 amino acids long. The CDR3 DNA is TGTGCCAGCAGCGTCCGGGACATCTCCTACAATGAGCAGTTCTTC. It codes for CASSVRDISYNEQFF.

This chain joins TRBV6-5 and TRBJ1-3; tentative D call: TRBD1 (5 bases). Trimming stripped 2 bases from V and 0 bases from J, with 5 bases between. Germline values: CDR1 MNHEY, CDR2 SVGAGI. This CDR3 is 14 amino acids long. DNA for the CDR3: TGTGCCAGCAGTTACGGGGGCTCTGGAAACACCATATATTTT. Residues: CASSYGGSGNTIYF.

CDR3 nucleotides: TGTGCCAGCAGCTTAACCGCGGGGGAGACCCAGTACTTC. Amino acids: CASSLTAGETQYF. The gene calls are TRBV7-3 and TRBJ2-5; D may be TRBD2 (6 bases). V was shortened by 0 bases and J by 5 bases, with 7 bases between the two germline ends. The CDR3 consists of 13 residues. CDR1 SGHTA and CDR2 FQGTGA come from the germline V gene.

This clone has only a few counts. V is TRBV11-2 and J is TRBJ1-2; maybe TRBD1 (6 bases). The CDR3 is made up of 13 amino acids. Germline V CDR1 and CDR2: SGHAT, FQNNGV. V lost 3 bases, J lost 4 bases, and 9 bases lay in between. The CDR3 DNA sequence: TGTGCCAGCAGCTTGGACAGTTTCTATGGCTACACCTTC. Its protein product is CASSLDSFYGYTF. Supplemented by reference TRBV11-2 and TRBJ1-2, the full variable domain reads EAGVAQSPRYKIIEKRQSVAFWCNPISGHATLYWYQQILGQGPKLLIQFQNNGVVDDSQLPKDRFSAERLKGVDSTLKIQPAKLEDSAVYLCASSLDSFYGYTFGSGTRLTVV.